A selection of T cell receptor beta chains follows, all from one sample in a study of shared clonotypes between healthy human individuals. The protocol was immunoSEQ multiplex PCR, while the TCRdb copy is restricted to in-frame clones and leaves out a portion. The data hold a few million clones, with over 90% observed a single time. Sequencing was performed on naive CD4+ T cells from PBMCs. The receptors were gathered from a man aged 18 to 35 in good health. Some clones in this sample may be carry-over from other donors' samples. Each CDR3 is given with its conserved first and last residue. The order of the fields is CDR3 DNA, CDR3 protein, J gene, clone size, D gene, V gene. A D gene is named only where the DNA matches it firmly. Part of the rows lack a size; the others show once, few, many or a class for expanded clones.

CDR3nt: TGTGCCAGCGGGCCAGGGTCAGTAACCAAAAACATTCAGTACTTC
CDR3aa: CASGPGSVTKNIQYF
j_gene: TRBJ2-4
abundance: NA
d_gene: NA
v_gene: TRBV28

CDR3nt: TGTGCCAGTAGTATTTTGCATGTGACCCCTGGCCAGCATTTT
CDR3aa: CASSILHVTPGQHF
j_gene: TRBJ1-5
abundance: NA
d_gene: NA
v_gene: TRBV19

CDR3nt: TGTGCCAGCAGCGTAGTGGCAGGGGCGAACACCGGGGAGCTGTTTTTT
CDR3aa: CASSVVAGANTGELFF
j_gene: TRBJ2-2
abundance: NA
d_gene: NA
v_gene: TRBV9

CDR3nt: TGCGCCAGCAGCTTGTATCCGGTCTCTGGGGCCAACGTCCTGACTTTC
CDR3aa: CASSLYPVSGANVLTF
j_gene: TRBJ2-6
abundance: NA
d_gene: NA
v_gene: TRBV5-1

CDR3nt: TGTGCCAGCAGCTACGGGGGACAGGAAGAGACCCAGTACTTC
CDR3aa: CASSYGGQEETQYF
j_gene: TRBJ2-5
abundance: NA
d_gene: TRBD1
v_gene: TRBV7-2

CDR3nt: TGTGCCAGCAGCTCCATGGACAGCCTTTCCTACAATGAGCAGTTCTTC
CDR3aa: CASSSMDSLSYNEQFF
j_gene: TRBJ2-1
abundance: NA
d_gene: NA
v_gene: TRBV5-6

CDR3nt: TGTGCCAGCAGTTACTCATCGACTGGTCAAGGGACCCAGTACTTC
CDR3aa: CASSYSSTGQGTQYF
j_gene: TRBJ2-5
abundance: NA
d_gene: NA
v_gene: TRBV6-5

CDR3nt: TGTGCCAGCAGTTTTGGGACTAGTAGCAATGAGCAGTTCTTC
CDR3aa: CASSFGTSSNEQFF
j_gene: TRBJ2-1
abundance: NA
d_gene: TRBD2
v_gene: TRBV28

CDR3nt: TGTGCCAGCAGCCAGGACAGCTCTAACTATGGCTACACCTTC
CDR3aa: CASSQDSSNYGYTF
j_gene: TRBJ1-2
abundance: NA
d_gene: NA
v_gene: TRBV27

CDR3nt: TGTGCCAGCAGTTCCGCCTCGGCGGGAGAGTACGAGCAGTACTTC
CDR3aa: CASSSASAGEYEQYF
j_gene: TRBJ2-7
abundance: NA
d_gene: TRBD2
v_gene: TRBV6-5

CDR3nt: TGTGCCAGCAGTGAAAGACTAGCGGGCGGCTACGAGCAGTACTTC
CDR3aa: CASSERLAGGYEQYF
j_gene: TRBJ2-7
abundance: once
d_gene: TRBD2
v_gene: TRBV2

CDR3nt: TGTGCCAGCAGCTTGTTGCCAGGTGGAATGGGCAGCAATCAGCCCCAGCATTTT
CDR3aa: CASSLLPGGMGSNQPQHF
j_gene: TRBJ1-5
abundance: once
d_gene: NA
v_gene: TRBV5-8

CDR3nt: TGTGCCAGCAGCTTAGCTGCGGCCTGGGGCGCTGAAGCTTTCTTT
CDR3aa: CASSLAAAWGAEAFF
j_gene: TRBJ1-1
abundance: NA
d_gene: NA
v_gene: TRBV7-6

CDR3nt: TGCGCCAGCAGCTTCGAGGAGGGTCAGCCCCAGCATTTT
CDR3aa: CASSFEEGQPQHF
j_gene: TRBJ1-5
abundance: NA
d_gene: NA
v_gene: TRBV5-1

CDR3nt: TGTGCCAGCAGCCGGGGACAGGGGGGTCACGAGCAGTACTTC
CDR3aa: CASSRGQGGHEQYF
j_gene: TRBJ2-7
abundance: NA
d_gene: TRBD1
v_gene: TRBV6-5

CDR3nt: TGCGCCAGCAGCCAAGAACGACGGAACAATGAGCAGTTCTTC
CDR3aa: CASSQERRNNEQFF
j_gene: TRBJ2-1
abundance: NA
d_gene: NA
v_gene: TRBV4-3

CDR3nt: TGTGCCAGCAGTGAAGCGCGTCCGGGGGTTGAACAGCCCCAGCATTTT
CDR3aa: CASSEARPGVEQPQHF
j_gene: TRBJ1-5
abundance: NA
d_gene: NA
v_gene: TRBV6-1

CDR3nt: TGTGCCAGCAGCGTGGGACGGAATGCCTATGGCTACACCTTC
CDR3aa: CASSVGRNAYGYTF
j_gene: TRBJ1-2
abundance: NA
d_gene: NA
v_gene: TRBV7-3

CDR3nt: TGCGCCAGCAGCTTGGGACCGATGAACACTGAAGCTTTCTTT
CDR3aa: CASSLGPMNTEAFF
j_gene: TRBJ1-1
abundance: NA
d_gene: NA
v_gene: TRBV5-1

CDR3nt: TGTGCCAGCAGTGACCCGAGGAGGATGAACACTGAAGCTTTCTTT
CDR3aa: CASSDPRRMNTEAFF
j_gene: TRBJ1-1
abundance: NA
d_gene: NA
v_gene: TRBV25-1

CDR3nt: TGCAGCGTTGTCAGGATTAACTATGGCTACACCTTC
CDR3aa: CSVVRINYGYTF
j_gene: TRBJ1-2
abundance: NA
d_gene: NA
v_gene: TRBV29-1

CDR3nt: TGCGCCAGCGCTCGGGCCCTCCGAGAGACCCAGTACTTC
CDR3aa: CASARALRETQYF
j_gene: TRBJ2-5
abundance: NA
d_gene: NA
v_gene: TRBV5-1

CDR3nt: TGTGCCAGCAGTGAGGGACTAGCGGGAGGCGGTGAGCAGTTCTTC
CDR3aa: CASSEGLAGGGEQFF
j_gene: TRBJ2-1
abundance: NA
d_gene: TRBD2
v_gene: TRBV2

CDR3nt: TGTGCCAGTAGTGTCCTGGTGGGGAGGGGGTCCTACAATGAGCAGTTCTTC
CDR3aa: CASSVLVGRGSYNEQFF
j_gene: TRBJ2-1
abundance: NA
d_gene: NA
v_gene: TRBV19